Listed below are T cell receptor beta chains from one sample, sequenced in a study of regulatory T cells in long-lasting Graves disease. A single record per CDR3 protein comes from TCRdb applying MiXCR to the multiplex PCR reads. The repertoire has around 500,000 distinct CDR3 sequences, around 21% of them found once; the top ten carry roughly 8%. The sample was peripheral blood mononuclear cells (PBMCs), taken when the disease was refractory, from a patient treated with antithyroid drugs. The source is a female donor with Graves disease. Each CDR3 is given with its conserved first and last residue.

CDR3	V	J
CASSLGPDRNTEAFF	TRBV11-2	TRBJ1-1
CASSKKGPGYGYTF	TRBV19	TRBJ1-2
CATSDGSTYEQYF	TRBV6-1	TRBJ2-7
CAWSVRGPLNEKLFF	TRBV30	TRBJ1-4
CASSIGTGGQAFF	TRBV5-1	TRBJ1-1
CASSQDRRGMNTEAFF	TRBV4-1	TRBJ1-1
CASHRPGQGTTEAFF	TRBV6-1	TRBJ1-1
CASTELQGAETQYF	TRBV12-3/TRBV12-4	TRBJ2-5
CASSLAQTNTEAFF	TRBV5-5	TRBJ1-1
CASSSIGTEAFF	TRBV6-5	TRBJ1-1
CASSLGAGVNYEQYF	TRBV7-6	TRBJ2-7
CASSADLSTDTQYF	TRBV12-3/TRBV12-4	TRBJ2-3
CASSTGRRTEAFF	TRBV2	TRBJ1-1
CASSVGTSGITDTQYF	TRBV11-2	TRBJ2-3
CASIPRWGRETQYF	TRBV7-2	TRBJ2-5
CASSASIPPNEQFF	TRBV2	TRBJ2-1
CASSPGHVSYGYTF	TRBV7-2	TRBJ1-2
CASRSQGWETQYF	TRBV6-1	TRBJ2-5